One T cell receptor beta chain is described in this entry. The authors' processing: Amplification of reference gene primers was used by the study to estimate nucleated cell counts. The table came from immunoSEQ multiplex PCR; TCRdb's copy has only in-frame clones and leaves some out. D and trimming come from the DNA, and the V and J calls and clone size come from that table. The data contain some 150,000 clones, approximately 84% of them seen just once; the ten biggest clones take up approximately 45%. The sample belongs to a study of blood T cell repertoires in COVID-19. Study as a whole: The origin of the acute and convalescent COVID-19 samples was the United States, Italy and Spain.

The length of the CDR3 is 16 residues. Germline CDR1 LGHNT, CDR2 FRNRAP. J gave up 0 bases and V 3 bases, and 7 bases lay outside the gene matches. This clonotype originated in a human donor in a cohort sampled during active COVID-19. The V and J genes are TRBV12-5 and TRBJ1-1; the match to TRBD1 covers 7 bases. The sample taken for sequencing was peripheral blood. This CDR3 is CASGFSSGGMNTEAFF. In nucleotides, the CDR3 is TGTGCTAGTGGTTTCTCTTCAGGGGGTATGAACACTGAAGCTTTCTTT.